The 28 T cell receptor beta chains presented below share a single source sample, sequenced in a study of cytomegalovirus exposure and HLA in healthy donors (dated by TCRdb to about 2017). Receptors were amplified or captured by the immunoSEQ multiplex PCR assay. A mixture of 60 forward primers for TCR Vbeta segments and 13 reverse primers for TCR Jbeta segments was used in the multiplex PCR. Held by TCRdb, this immuneACCESS table contains in-frame sequences only and omits some clones. Under half of the omission traces to an unresolved V gene where checked; the cause of the rest is unknown. The sample yields approximately 150,000 clones; about four fifths were counted once. The top ten constitute approximately 2.3% of the sample. Sequencing used PBMCs. These receptor sequences come from a male donor in good health and CMV-seronegative.

The chain links TRBV6-5 to TRBJ1-1; possible D gene TRBD1, 6 bases. Germline-derived CDR1 and CDR2 are MNHEY and SVGAGI. The CDR3 loop spans 14 amino acids. V gave up 4 bases and J gave up 0 bases, with 9 bases separating them. The CDR3 DNA reads TGTGCCAGCAGTTTTCAGGGGCTGAACACTGAAGCTTTCTTT. Its translation is CASSFQGLNTEAFF.

This chain joins TRBV4-3 and TRBJ1-3; D gene unclear. Per the germline V gene, CDR1 is LGHNA and CDR2 is YSLEER. Deletions cut 4 bases from V and 0 bases from J, with 10 bases between. This CDR3 spans 15 amino acids. This chain's CDR3 is CASSRLSGSGNTIYF. DNA of the CDR3: TGCGCCAGCAGCCGATTAAGCGGCTCTGGAAACACCATATATTTT.

V and J are TRBV7-9 and TRBJ2-7; no firm D call. In germline, CDR1 is SEHNR, CDR2 FQNEAQ (reference sequence). Deletions cut 5 bases from V and 5 bases from J, with 16 bases between. This CDR3 is built from 14 residues. The CDR3 here is CASSDLIVEHEQYF. The CDR3 bases are TGTGCCAGCAGCGATCTTATCGTCGAGCACGAGCAGTACTTC.

This chain uses TRBV27 with TRBJ1-2, with 7 bases aligning to TRBD1. Germline-derived CDR1 and CDR2 are MNHEY and SMNVEV (reference sequence). This CDR3 spans 14 amino acids. With 5 bases clipped from V and 10 bases from J, the junction kept 13 bases outside the gene matches. The CDR3 DNA reads as TGTGCCAGCAGTCCATCGGAAAACAGGGGACACTACACCTTC. Translation gives CASSPSENRGHYTF.

J is TRBJ2-1 and V is TRBV5-5; no clear D. CDR3 length: 11 amino acids. V lost 4 bases, J lost 9 bases, and 8 bases lay in between. Per the germline V gene, CDR1 is SGHKS and CDR2 is YYEKEE (reference sequence). This CDR3 is CASSTLSEQFF. The CDR3 nucleotides are TGTGCCAGCAGCACCTTGAGTGAGCAGTTCTTC.

This chain uses TRBV19 with TRBJ1-5; D remains ambiguous. Looked up from germline, CDR1 is LNHDA and CDR2 is SQIVND (reference sequence). This CDR3 region has 12 residues. With 3 bases removed from V and 6 bases from J, the gap between germline ends came to 6 bases. CDR3 protein: CASSIAAQPQHF. The CDR3 DNA sequence: TGTGCCAGTAGTATTGCGGCTCAGCCCCAGCATTTT.

The chain's CDR3 is CASSPAGLGFYGYTF. CDR3 nucleotides: TGTGCCAGCAGCCCCGCAGGATTAGGATTCTATGGCTACACCTTC. The chain is built from TRBV11-2 and TRBJ1-2; D gene unclear. The CDR3 covers 15 residues. In germline, CDR1 is SGHAT, CDR2 FQNNGV. The V end was cut by 5 bases, the J end by 4 bases, with 17 bases between. The variable domain in full, with the rest retrieved from reference TRBV11-2 and TRBJ1-2, is EAGVAQSPRYKIIEKRQSVAFWCNPISGHATLYWYQQILGQGPKLLIQFQNNGVVDDSQLPKDRFSAERLKGVDSTLKIQPAKLEDSAVYLCASSPAGLGFYGYTFGSGTRLTVV.

This clone was counted a few times. At one end, the junction sequence differs from germline, possibly due to a read error. V gene TRBV6-5 combines with J gene TRBJ1-5, with a tentative D call TRBD1 (6 bases). CDR1 and CDR2 (germline): MNHEY, SVGAGI. This CDR3 has 14 amino acids. CDR3 loop: CASSDTGSNRPQHF. CDR3 sequence (DNA): TGTGCCAGCAGTGATACAGGGAGTAATCGGCCCCAGCATTTT.

This chain joins TRBV30 and TRBJ1-2; weak D call: TRBD1 (6 bases). From germline, CDR1 is GTSNPN and CDR2 SVGIG (reference sequence). Trimming shortened V by 0 bases and J by 2 bases, and 13 bases separated the two germline ends. The CDR3 has 15 residues. CDR3 nucleotide sequence: TGTGCCTGGAGTGTAGGGGGGGGAGCCAACTATGGCTACACCTTC. As protein: CAWSVGGGANYGYTF.

V is TRBV30 and J is TRBJ2-7, with TRBD1 matching over 8 bases. Germline trimming cut 7 bases from V and 0 bases from J; bases unmatched to any gene: 5. The germline V gene encodes CDR1 GTSNPN and CDR2 SVGIG (reference sequence). CDR3 length equals 13 residues. Here the CDR3 DNA reads TGTGCCTCCGAGGGACAGGTCTCCTACGAGCAGTACTTC. It codes for CASEGQVSYEQYF.

This chain uses TRBV5-1 with TRBJ2-2; D is possibly TRBD1 (5 bases). V lost 2 bases, J lost 4 bases, and 15 bases lay in between. Germline V gene data show CDR1 as SGHRS and CDR2 as YFSETQ. The CDR3 length is 16 residues. For the CDR3, the DNA is TGCGCCAGCAGCTTAACAGGTTCGACGAGCACCGGGGAGCTGTTTTTT. Residues: CASSLTGSTSTGELFF.

This chain uses TRBV10-3 with TRBJ1-1; D gene unclear. With 8 bases removed from V and 1 base from J, the gap between germline ends came to 20 bases. The CDR3 totals 16 residues. The germline V gene encodes CDR1 ENHRY and CDR2 SYGVKD. The CDR3 region is CAIRGRELMGNTEAFF. The CDR3 DNA sequence: TGTGCCATCCGGGGTCGTGAGTTGATGGGGAACACTGAAGCTTTCTTT.

This clone appeared a few times. The chain combines TRBV6-6 with TRBJ2-7, with a weak D call TRBD1 (6 bases). Germline-derived CDR1 and CDR2 are MNHNY and SVGAGI (reference sequence). This CDR3 region has 14 residues. V was trimmed by 2 bases and J by 3 bases, leaving 11 bases between them. This CDR3 is CASSYEQGIYEQYF. CDR3 in DNA: TGTGCCAGCAGTTACGAACAGGGCATCTACGAGCAGTACTTC.

The genes are TRBV5-4 and TRBJ2-7, with 7 bases aligning to TRBD1. The CDR3 length is 14 residues. The junction had 7 bases not matched to a gene; V was cut back by 2 bases and J by 5 bases. Per the germline V gene, CDR1 is SGHNT and CDR2 is YYREEE (reference sequence). The CDR3 DNA sequence: TGTGCCAGCAGCTTCTACACAGGGGCAAACGAGCAGTACTTC. It yields the protein CASSFYTGANEQYF.

This chain links TRBV27 with TRBJ2-7; 9 positions match TRBD2. Germline CDR1 and CDR2: MNHEY and SMNVEV (reference sequence). CDR3 size: 14 residues. Trimming cost V 10 bases and J 3 bases; bases outside gene matches: 10. CDR3 nucleotides: TGTGCCACCCGACCCCTACTAGCGGGCTACGAGCAGTACTTC. Translation: CATRPLLAGYEQYF.

The CDR3 sequence is CSVVLWQGNWANYGYTF. CDR3 DNA sequence: TGCAGCGTTGTTTTATGGCAGGGAAACTGGGCTAACTATGGCTACACCTTC. The chain has TRBV29-1 and TRBJ1-2, with D possibly matching TRBD1 (5 bases). Per the germline V gene, CDR1 is SQVTM and CDR2 is ANQGSEA. This CDR3 is 17 amino acids long. Trimming removed 4 bases from V and 0 bases from J, with 21 bases in between.

The chain links TRBV2 to TRBJ2-7, with 10 positions matching TRBD2. The CDR3 length is 15 residues. CDR1 is SNHLY, CDR2 FYNNEI, per germline. V shed 4 bases and J 2 bases; nucleotides not matched to a gene: 5. The CDR3 DNA reads TGTGCCAGCAGTGGTTCTAGCGGGAGTGCCTACGAGCAGTACTTC. This sequence encodes CASSGSSGSAYEQYF.

The chain's CDR3 is CASSWGVGYTF. The CDR3 DNA sequence: TGTGCCAGCAGTTGGGGGGTTGGCTACACCTTC. The chain carries TRBV6-5 and TRBJ1-2, with TRBD1 as a possible D gene (5 bases). Trimming removed 4 bases at V and 7 bases at J, with 7 bases between. The CDR3 extends over 11 amino acids. Germline V gives CDR1 MNHEY, CDR2 SVGAGI.

The chain recombines TRBV27 with TRBJ2-3; D remains ambiguous. The CDR3 contains 14 residues. The V end lost 0 bases, the J end lost 4 bases, and 8 bases lay between the germline ends. From germline, CDR1 is MNHEY and CDR2 SMNVEV (reference sequence). Written as DNA, the CDR3 is TGTGCCAGCAGTTTATCGCTCAGTGCAGATACGCAGTATTTT. Translating gives CASSLSLSADTQYF.

CDR3 sequence: CASSSTGGTSAFF. In DNA, the CDR3 is TGTGCCAGCAGCTCTACAGGGGGAACTAGTGCTTTCTTT. This chain links TRBV5-6 with TRBJ1-1, with TRBD1 identical over 8 bases. Per germline, CDR1 SGHDT and CDR2 YYEEEE. There are 13 residues in the CDR3. Trimming cost V 3 bases and J 11 bases; bases outside gene matches: 9.

The rearrangement joins TRBV7-8 to TRBJ1-1; 7 bases match TRBD1. CDR1 is SGHVS, CDR2 FQNEAQ, per germline. The CDR3 is 13 residues long. Trimming cost V 6 bases and J 3 bases; bases outside gene matches: 4. In DNA form, the CDR3 reads TGTGCCAGCAGGCCTGACAGGGACACTGAAGCTTTCTTT. The encoded protein is CASRPDRDTEAFF.

This clone appeared once. V and J are TRBV29-1 and TRBJ2-1; TRBD2 aligns across 11 bases. CDR1 is SQVTM, CDR2 ANQGSEA, per germline. The junction had 8 bases not matched to a gene; V was cut back by 5 bases and J by 5 bases. The CDR3 is made up of 15 amino acids. The CDR3 reads CSVSRRLAGNNEQFF. CDR3 nucleotide sequence: TGCAGCGTTTCCCGGAGACTAGCGGGAAACAATGAGCAGTTCTTC.

This chain joins TRBV29-1 and TRBJ2-5, with D possibly TRBD1 on 6 matching bases. The J call may be mistaken, given a closer DNA end match to TRBJ2-7. This CDR3 has 16 residues. Germline assignment: CDR1 SQVTM and CDR2 ANQGSEA. DNA for the CDR3: TGCAGCGTGACACCATATGGGGGCTATGCATCCTACGAGCAGTACTTC. It codes for CSVTPYGGYASYEQYF.

The chain uses TRBV28 and TRBJ2-3; 7 bases match TRBD2. V shed 2 bases and J 5 bases; nucleotides not matched to a gene: 25. Germline V gives CDR1 MDHEN, CDR2 SYDVKM. This CDR3 has 21 residues. The CDR3 loop is CASSLPPPREGGWGIGDTQYF. The DNA for the CDR3 is TGTGCCAGCAGTTTACCCCCCCCGCGTGAGGGAGGGTGGGGTATTGGAGATACGCAGTATTTT.

CDR3 sequence (DNA): TGTGCCAGCAGTTTTTCGTACAGGGGGCTTAGTTACGAGCAGTACTTC. Amino acids: CASSFSYRGLSYEQYF. The rearrangement uses TRBV28 and TRBJ2-7; TRBD1 agrees at 9 bases. The germline V gene has CDR1 MDHEN and CDR2 SYDVKM. The CDR3 covers 16 residues. V lost 3 bases and J lost 4; bases outside the gene matches: 10.

The chain recombines TRBV27 with TRBJ1-1, with D possibly matching TRBD1 (6 bases). Germline V gene data show CDR1 as MNHEY and CDR2 as SMNVEV (reference sequence). The CDR3 extends over 15 amino acids. Between the trimmed V and J ends, which lost 2 bases and 1 base, there was a span of 11 bases. The CDR3 coding sequence is TGTGCCAGCAGTTTAATTACAGGGACGAACACTGAAGCTTTCTTT. It codes for CASSLITGTNTEAFF.

The J gene is TRBJ2-5, the V gene TRBV5-5, with D perhaps matching TRBD1 (5 bases). Looked up from germline, CDR1 is SGHKS and CDR2 is YYEKEE (reference sequence). The CDR3 contains 16 residues. Deletions cut 0 bases from V and 2 bases from J, with 14 bases between. The CDR3 loop is CASSLEFQDIQETQYF. Written as DNA, the CDR3 is TGTGCCAGCAGCTTGGAGTTCCAGGACATTCAAGAGACCCAGTACTTC. Filled out from reference TRBV5-5 and TRBJ2-5, the complete variable domain reads DAGVTQSPTHLIKTRGQQVTLRCSPISGHKSVSWYQQVLGQGPQFIFQYYEKEERGRGNFPDRFSARQFPNYSSELNVNALLLGDSALYLCASSLEFQDIQETQYFGPGTRLLVL.

The chain couples TRBV19 to TRBJ2-5; 9 nucleotides align to TRBD2. V lost 1 base, J lost 2 bases, and 17 bases stayed unmatched. This CDR3 is 20 amino acids long. CDR1 is LNHDA, CDR2 SQIVND, per germline (reference sequence). Here the CDR3 reads CASSIVSAGGPRRGQETQYF. CDR3 nucleotide sequence: TGTGCCAGTAGTATAGTTTCCGCGGGAGGGCCTAGGAGGGGACAAGAGACCCAGTACTTC.